The clone carrying this T cell receptor (beta chain) was recorded a few times. Antigen specificity is unknown. TCRdb re-called the RACE reads through MiXCR, storing one row per CDR3 protein. The sample carries 180,000 or so distinct CDR3 sequences, around 13% recorded once. The CDR3 has 15 residues. Germline V gives CDR1 SGHTA, CDR2 FQGNSA. V gave up 1 base and J gave up 2 bases, with 12 bases separating them. This specimen comes from a study of human T cells and chemical hapten exposure. Across the whole study: Patients, mostly women, had alopecia areata, alopecia totalis or alopecia universalis.

Findings and caveats of the study: While controls formed fewer of them, expanded TCRs formed significantly more large CDR3 similarity clusters.

Time point in this sample: patch test 1, 2 weeks after DPC sensitization. As for treatment: therapeutic diphenylcyclopropenone sensitization with weekly scalp DPC. Phlebotomy was performed prior to application of every patch test. The source material was whole blood, sampled in connection with sensitization to the hapten diphenylcyclopropenone (DPC). The origin of this receptor is a woman aged 25 to 39 with alopecia areata. Some clones in this sample may be carry-over from other donors' samples. The rearrangement joins TRBV7-2 to TRBJ2-7; a weak D match, TRBD1 (5 bases). CDR3 in amino acids: CASSLGGATAYEQYF. As DNA, the CDR3 is TGTGCCAGCAGCTTAGGTGGGGCGACCGCCTACGAGCAGTACTTC. Supplemented by reference TRBV7-2 and TRBJ2-7, the full variable domain reads GAGVSQSPSNKVTEKGKDVELRCDPISGHTALYWYRQSLGQGLEFLIYFQGNSAPDKSGLPSDRFSAERTGGSVSTLTIQRTQQEDSAVYLCASSLGGATAYEQYFGPGTRLTVT.